Each of the 9 T cell receptor beta chains below was sequenced from the same sample in a study of Tregs in tolerant kidney transplant recipients. Method: immunoSEQ multiplex PCR; TCRdb's copy keeps in-frame clones and lacks some. This sample carries some 68,000 clones, less than 90% of them seen once, and the ten largest clones take roughly 4.5%. Sequenced sample: CD4+ T cells from blood. Receptors were obtained from a human donor in good health.

About this clone itself: The sample contains more than one DNA sequence encoding this CDR3. The rearrangement links TRBV11-3 to TRBJ2-1; D is uncertain. Trimming removed 1 base from V and 6 bases from J, with 1 base in between. CDR1 SGHNT and CDR2 YENEEA come from the germline V gene. The CDR3 is made up of 11 amino acids. The CDR3 sequence is CASSLVNEQFF. DNA of the CDR3: TGTGCCAGCAGCTTAGTCAATGAGCAGTTCTTC. The full variable domain, with the rest looked up from reference TRBV11-3 and TRBJ2-1, is EAGVVQSPRYKIIEKKQPVAFWCNPISGHNTLYWYLQNLGQGPELLIRYENEEAVDDSQLPKDRFSAERLKGVDSTLKIQPAELGDSAVYLCASSLVNEQFFGPGTRLTVL.

V gene TRBV6-1 combines with J gene TRBJ2-1, with D unclear. Trimming shortened V by 5 bases and J by 0 bases, and 8 bases separated the two germline ends. Germline V gene sequence: CDR1 MNHNS, CDR2 SASEGT. This CDR3 region has 14 residues. The CDR3 coding sequence is TGTGCCAGCAGTTCCCAAAGCTCCTACAATGAGCAGTTCTTC. It yields the protein CASSSQSSYNEQFF.

The chain has TRBV6-5 and TRBJ2-7; 9 nucleotides align to TRBD1. Germline-derived CDR1 and CDR2 are MNHEY and SVGAGI. V trimming: 8 bases; J trimming: 0 bases; junction bases outside the gene matches: 8. The length of the CDR3 is 15 residues. CDR3 in DNA: TGTGCCAGCTCAACCGGGACAGGGATCTCCTACGAGCAGTACTTC. Its protein is CASSTGTGISYEQYF.

The chain links TRBV18 to TRBJ1-2; 7 nucleotides align to TRBD1. Germline CDR1 and CDR2: KGHSH and LQKENI. V was clipped by 6 bases and J by 0 bases; unmatched bases: 10. This CDR3 is built from 16 residues. The CDR3 coding sequence is TGTGCCAGCTCTTCCGCCCGGACAGGCGCTAACTATGGCTACACCTTC. Amino acids: CASSSARTGANYGYTF.

This chain joins TRBV7-9 and TRBJ2-1, with 9 bases matching TRBD2. Trimming took 5 bases from V and 7 from J; bases not matched to a gene: 15. The CDR3 length is 17 residues. Germline assignment: CDR1 SEHNR and CDR2 FQNEAQ (reference sequence). The CDR3 loop reads CASSRGGRGGLGNEQFF. CDR3 DNA: TGTGCCAGCAGCCGCGGCGGGCGGGGGGGCCTAGGGAATGAGCAGTTCTTC.

The rearrangement joins TRBV5-1 to TRBJ2-7; D is unclear. Germline V gives CDR1 SGHRS, CDR2 YFSETQ. This CDR3 is 12 amino acids long. V was pared by 0 bases and J by 5 bases, with 6 bases between. CDR3 nucleotides: TGCGCCAGCAGCTTGGCTGGGGACGAGCAGTACTTC. Translation gives CASSLAGDEQYF.

CDR3 region: CASSQQETTEAFF. The CDR3 region has the DNA TGTGCCAGCAGTCAACAGGAGACCACTGAAGCTTTCTTT. This rearrangement joins TRBV6-4 to TRBJ1-1; perhaps TRBD1 as D (5 bases). The V end lost 5 bases, the J end lost 4 bases, and 11 bases lay between the germline ends. Germline CDR1 is MRHNA and CDR2 is SNTAGT. This CDR3 region has 13 residues.

J is TRBJ1-2 and V is TRBV2, with 9 bases fitting TRBD1. V lost 7 bases, J lost 6 bases, and 6 bases stayed unmatched. This CDR3 has 13 amino acids. CDR1 and CDR2 from the germline V gene are SNHLY and FYNNEI. The CDR3 DNA reads as TGTGCCAGCACTAAGGACAGGGGTGATGGCTACACCTTC. This translates into CASTKDRGDGYTF.

This chain links TRBV11-2 with TRBJ2-5; possible D gene TRBD2, 7 bases. CDR1 is SGHAT, CDR2 FQNNGV, per germline. V was cut by 5 bases and J by 2 bases, with 18 bases left in between. The CDR3 covers 16 residues. The CDR3: CASSTLRGRGQETQYF. The CDR3 DNA sequence: TGTGCCAGCAGCACTCTAAGGGGGAGGGGACAAGAGACCCAGTACTTC. Complete variable domain (other parts from reference TRBV11-2 and TRBJ2-5): EAGVAQSPRYKIIEKRQSVAFWCNPISGHATLYWYQQILGQGPKLLIQFQNNGVVDDSQLPKDRFSAERLKGVDSTLKIQPAKLEDSAVYLCASSTLRGRGQETQYFGPGTRLLVL.